These T cell receptor beta chains were read from a single sample in a study of Graves' ophthalmopathy and Graves' hyperthyroidism. TCRdb used MiXCR to reprocess the multiplex PCR reads, holding one entry per CDR3 protein. The table records 680,000 or so distinct CDR3 sequences, 22% of them present only once. The sequenced sample consisted of peripheral blood. These receptors were taken from a woman between 18 and 30 years old with stable Graves' hyperthyroidism. Some clones in this sample may be carry-over from other donors' samples. The CDR3 runs from the conserved cysteine through the conserved F or W. D genes are given only for firm matches. Size tells how often a clone was seen (once, few, many) or the class of an expanded clone, and some rows leave it out.

TRBV11-2	.	many	TRBJ1-6	CASSLDPGRNSPLHF	TGTGCCAGCAGCTTAGATCCGGGCAGAAATTCACCCCTCCACTTT
TRBV7-2	TRBD2	many	TRBJ2-5	CASSLGSSGRETQYF	TGTGCCAGCAGCTTAGGTTCTAGCGGGAGAGAGACCCAGTACTTC
TRBV19	.	few	TRBJ1-6	CASIHCPSSYNSPLHF	TGTGCCAGTATCCATTGCCCCAGCTCCTATAATTCACCCCTCCACTTT
TRBV20-1	.	many	TRBJ2-4	CSASALGKYF	TGCAGTGCTAGCGCGCTGGGAAAGTACTTC
TRBV6-1	.	.	TRBJ2-2	CASNVRESTGELFF	TGTGCCAGCAATGTCAGGGAATCGACCGGGGAGCTGTTTTTT
TRBV20-1	.	few	TRBJ1-2	CSAPDYGYTF	TGCAGTGCCCCGGACTATGGCTACACCTTC
TRBV12-3/TRBV12-4	TRBD2	many	TRBJ2-7	CASSPLAGGTEQYF	TGTGCCAGCAGTCCACTAGCGGGGGGAACCGAGCAGTACTTC
TRBV7-2	TRBD2	many	TRBJ2-5	CASNQLAVQETQYF	TGTGCCAGCAACCAACTAGCGGTCCAAGAGACCCAGTACTTC
TRBV12-3/TRBV12-4	.	many	TRBJ2-2	CASSLQGPNTGELFF	TGTGCCAGCAGTTTACAGGGTCCGAACACCGGGGAGCTGTTTTTT
TRBV7-2	.	.	TRBJ1-2	CASSSGLENYGYTF	TGTGCCAGCAGCTCGGGACTGGAGAACTATGGCTACACCTTC
TRBV2	TRBD1	.	TRBJ1-2	CASSEHQGGGYTF	TGTGCCAGCAGTGAACACCAGGGGGGCGGCTACACCTTC
TRBV2	.	many	TRBJ2-5	CASSSGRTETQYF	TGTGCCAGCAGTTCGGGACGCACGGAGACCCAGTACTTC
TRBV20-1	TRBD1	many	TRBJ1-2	CSADIRGPDGYTF	TGCAGTGCCGATATCAGGGGGCCTGATGGCTACACCTTC
TRBV7-9	TRBD1	.	TRBJ2-5	CASGYPGTGQETQYF	TGTGCCAGCGGCTACCCCGGGACAGGGCAAGAGACCCAGTACTTC
TRBV10-3	TRBD2	many	TRBJ2-5	CAISDYSGGRQETQYF	TGTGCCATCAGTGACTACAGCGGGGGAAGGCAAGAGACCCAGTACTTC
TRBV12-3/TRBV12-4	TRBD2	few	TRBJ2-7	CASTLTSGSYEQYF	TGTGCCAGCACCCTGACTAGCGGGAGTTACGAGCAGTACTTC
TRBV3-1	.	.	TRBJ1-5	CASSQDLGSNQPQHF	TGTGCCAGCAGCCAAGATCTAGGGAGCAATCAGCCCCAGCATTTT
TRBV12-3/TRBV12-4	.	.	TRBJ1-2	CASSLEETGDGYTF	TGTGCCAGCAGTTTAGAAGAAACCGGGGATGGCTACACCTTC
TRBV20-1	TRBD1	many	TRBJ1-1	CSASAGTGVVEAFF	TGCAGTGCTAGCGCCGGGACAGGGGTCGTTGAAGCTTTCTTT
TRBV6-5	.	many	TRBJ1-1	CASSYTWDLLNTEAFF	TGTGCCAGCAGTTACACCTGGGACCTACTGAACACTGAAGCTTTCTTT
TRBV2	.	.	TRBJ1-5	CASTEAGAQPQHF	TGTGCCAGCACCGAGGCGGGGGCCCAGCCCCAGCATTTT
TRBV6-1	TRBD1	many	TRBJ2-4	CASTQRGQGAKNIQYF	TGTGCCAGCACCCAAAGGGGACAGGGAGCCAAAAACATTCAGTACTTC
TRBV9	.	many	TRBJ1-3	CASSVRQGPGNTIYF	TGTGCCAGCAGCGTCCGCCAGGGCCCTGGAAACACCATATATTTT
TRBV12-3/TRBV12-4	TRBD2	.	TRBJ2-5	CASSQKSGGETQYF	TGTGCCAGCAGCCAGAAAAGCGGGGGAGAGACCCAGTACTTC
TRBV5-1	.	many	TRBJ1-2	CASSLDGRGYGYTF	TGCGCCAGCAGCTTGGATGGCAGGGGTTATGGCTACACCTTC
TRBV2	TRBD1	.	TRBJ1-2	CASRPGQGIGYTF	TGTGCCAGCAGGCCGGGACAGGGGATTGGCTACACCTTC
TRBV6-1	.	many	TRBJ2-2	CASRSDRPNTGELFF	TGTGCCAGCAGATCTGACAGACCGAACACCGGGGAGCTGTTTTTT
TRBV9	TRBD1	.	TRBJ1-1	CASSPRTGGTGNTEAFF	TGTGCCAGCAGCCCTCGGACAGGGGGGACCGGGAACACTGAAGCTTTCTTT
TRBV12-5	TRBD1	many	TRBJ1-1	CASGLSGGSAEAFF	TGTGCTAGTGGTTTGTCAGGGGGCTCCGCTGAAGCTTTCTTT
TRBV20-1	.	many	TRBJ1-1	CSAGDSRVEAFF	TGCAGTGCTGGGGACTCAAGGGTTGAAGCTTTCTTT
TRBV9	.	.	TRBJ1-5	CASGMGNQPQHF	TGTGCCAGCGGAATGGGCAATCAGCCCCAGCATTTT
TRBV12-3/TRBV12-4	TRBD1	many	TRBJ1-1	CASTQGVQGAEAFF	TGTGCCAGCACCCAAGGGGTTCAGGGGGCTGAAGCTTTCTTT
TRBV30	.	many	TRBJ2-7	CAWQTGKEQYF	TGTGCCTGGCAGACAGGTAAAGAGCAGTACTTC
TRBV24-1	.	.	TRBJ1-1	CATSATGFTEAFF	TGTGCCACCAGTGCAACAGGGTTCACTGAAGCTTTCTTT
TRBV2	.	many	TRBJ1-1	CASSERWEGWANTEAFF	TGTGCCAGCAGTGAACGATGGGAGGGGTGGGCGAACACTGAAGCTTTCTTT
TRBV11-2	.	once	TRBJ1-5	CASSSSGTNSNQPQHF	TGTGCCAGCAGTTCTTCAGGGACGAATAGCAATCAGCCCCAGCATTTT
TRBV5-1	TRBD1	many	TRBJ1-1	CASSQKQGVMNTEAFF	TGCGCCAGCAGCCAAAAACAGGGGGTGATGAACACTGAAGCTTTCTTT
TRBV4-3	.	.	TRBJ2-5	CASSQEYVGTSGQETQYF	TGCGCCAGCAGCCAAGAATATGTAGGCACCTCCGGCCAAGAGACCCAGTACTTC
TRBV30	TRBD2	few	TRBJ2-1	CAWSPAGGSYNEQFF	TGTGCCTGGTCCCCTGCGGGGGGCTCCTACAATGAGCAGTTCTTC
TRBV20-1	.	.	TRBJ2-5	CSARNPGVEETQYF	TGCAGTGCGCGTAATCCGGGGGTCGAAGAGACCCAGTACTTC
TRBV6-2/TRBV6-3	.	once	TRBJ2-5	CASTLPRFQETQYF	TGTGCCAGCACCCTACCTAGGTTCCAAGAGACCCAGTACTTC
TRBV20-1	.	many	TRBJ2-4	CSAPDKSGSKNIQYF	TGCAGTGCTCCGGACAAAAGTGGGTCCAAAAACATTCAGTACTTC
TRBV10-3	.	.	TRBJ2-7	CAISQGRDEQYF	TGTGCCATCAGCCAAGGACGGGACGAGCAGTACTTC
TRBV6-1	.	many	TRBJ2-2	CASSQGTFTGELFF	TGTGCCAGCAGTCAGGGGACTTTCACCGGGGAGCTGTTTTTT
TRBV5-1	TRBD1	.	TRBJ1-1	CASSLEGTANTEAFF	TGCGCCAGCAGCTTGGAAGGGACAGCGAACACTGAAGCTTTCTTT
TRBV28	.	few	TRBJ2-7	CASSRGQLIYF	TGTGCCAGCAGCCGAGGACAGCTGATTTACTTC
TRBV6-4	.	many	TRBJ1-6	CASSQTYNSPLHF	TGTGCCAGCAGTCAGACCTATAATTCACCCCTCCACTTT
TRBV20-1	.	many	TRBJ2-5	CSGVARKETQYF	TGCAGTGGAGTAGCTAGGAAAGAGACCCAGTACTTC
TRBV7-2	.	.	TRBJ2-5	CASSLAFGGTKTQYF	TGTGCCAGCAGCTTAGCTTTCGGGGGCACGAAGACCCAGTACTTC
TRBV28	.	many	TRBJ2-7	CASSLSLDLTYEQYF	TGTGCCAGCAGTTTATCCCTAGACTTAACCTACGAGCAGTACTTC
TRBV29-1	.	many	TRBJ1-2	CSVEDLVDRIGGYTF	TGCAGCGTTGAAGATCTGGTAGACAGGATAGGCGGCTACACCTTC
TRBV29-1	.	many	TRBJ2-7	CSAKQGAGKVQYF	TGCAGCGCTAAACAAGGGGCAGGGAAGGTGCAGTACTTC
TRBV11-2	TRBD1	many	TRBJ2-5	CASSYPGGGQETQYF	TGTGCCAGCAGCTACCCAGGGGGCGGTCAGGAGACCCAGTACTTC
TRBV28	TRBD1	.	TRBJ1-1	CASSLPGQEFMNTEAFF	TGTGCCAGCAGTCTACCGGGACAGGAGTTCATGAACACTGAAGCTTTCTTT
TRBV7-8	.	.	TRBJ1-1	CASSFSTAVRTTDAFF	TGTGCCAGCAGCTTCTCTACCGCGGTCAGGACAACTGATGCTTTCTTT